This entry is about one TCR beta chain. The antigen it binds to is not known. Per-nucleotide qualities are absent, and no much larger clonotype sits a single base away. Donors were patients with limited-stage small-cell lung cancer who underwent surgical resection in Hangzhou, China, between 2008 and 2020. Every donor went straight to surgery with no preoperative chemotherapy or radiotherapy, and no donor was given immunotherapy either before or after surgery. All 19 patients in the sequenced cohort were smokers or heavy second-hand smokers. Adjacent normal lung was taken at least 2 cm away from the tumor margin, and two pathologists confirmed by morphology that the adjacent normal lung was free of malignant cells. The study used multi-region TCR-beta sequencing of resected limited-stage small-cell lung cancers together with tumor-adjacent lung tissue to characterize T cell repertoire heterogeneity. The AllPrep DNA/RNA FFPE Kit (Qiagen) was used to extract genomic DNA from the FFPE tissue.

The data derive from a study of T cells and copy number aberrations in small-cell lung cancer (dated by TCRdb to the early 2020s). Some background on the complete study: To relate T cell metrics to mutations and copy number aberrations, the same tumor regions underwent both TCR repertoire sequencing and whole-exome sequencing. Tumor TCR data were available for about 17 patients, and TCR data from both tumor and normal tissue were available for more than 11 patients. Findings and caveats that apply to the study as a whole: All specimens were formalin-fixed paraffin-embedded tissue, which is known to introduce sequencing artifacts. Lower T-cell density, richness and clonality were observed in tumors than in adjacent lung tissue, although the difference in density was not significant. A small sample size, resulting from surgical resection being uncommon in small-cell lung cancer, limited the study, and the findings need validation.

The immunoSEQ hsTCRB Kit was used with multiplexed V- and J-gene primers to amplify TCR-beta CDR3 regions from genomic DNA. Unique DNA barcodes were added in a second PCR, and samples were pooled together with a negative and a positive control. Pooled TCR-beta libraries were sequenced on an Illumina MiSeq with a 150-cycle paired-end protocol. The published analysis was carried out like this. Adaptive Biotechnologies processed the raw sequencing data into a report containing normalized, annotated TCR-beta repertoires. To compute T-cell density, TCR-beta templates were normalized to usable DNA, with usable DNA estimated through amplification of housekeeping genes. Clonality was defined as 1 minus Pielou's evenness, while richness was a count of unique rearrangements. The table comes from immuneACCESS by way of TCRdb, which keeps in-frame sequences with V and J called. Part of the clones is missing from these tables; in studies checked, under half for an unresolved V gene and the rest for unknown reasons. The V and J calls and clone size were taken over from that table, and D and trimming were inferred from the DNA. The sample data list more than 9,500 clones, and 75% to 80% of these were observed just once. Roughly 30% of the sample rests with the top ten.

Taken from the germline V gene, the CDR1 and CDR2 loops are SGHNT and YENEEA. Trimming removed 5 bases from V and 5 bases from J, leaving 13 bases between the germline ends. Measured from the cysteine to the phenylalanine, the CDR3 is 13 residues long. Of all the DNA, just the CDR3 is kept, 39 bases in frame from base 1. Material: normal tissue next to the tumor. Recombination linked TRBV11-3 to TRBJ2-7, with the D gene not clear enough to name. The clonotype was recovered from a man in his 60s with small cell lung cancer. The CDR3 protein: CASSDPHLNEQYF. The base sequence is TGTGCCAGCAGCGATCCACATTTAAACGAGCAGTACTTC.